A selection of T cell receptor beta chains follows, all from one sample in a study of T-cell reconstitution after alpha-beta-depleted transplantation in children. TCRdb processed the PCR reads anew with MiXCR; each CDR3 protein has one entry. The sample lists about 600,000 distinct CDR3 sequences, 8% to 11% occurring once. Sequenced here: PBMCs from the stem cell graft donor, sampled from the stem cell graft. The source is a human donor who donated a stem cell graft to a child with acute myeloid leukemia. Each CDR3 is given with its conserved first and last residue. The order of the fields is J gene, D gene, V gene, clone size, CDR3 DNA, CDR3 protein. D genes are given only for firm matches. The size entry is marked missing in some rows and otherwise reads once, few, many or a size class.

TRBJ1-5 . TRBV7-6 few TGTGCCAGCAGCTCCCACGGCCGGCCCCAGCATTTT CASSSHGRPQHF
TRBJ2-1 TRBD2 TRBV24-1 many TGTGCCACCAGTGATTTAGGGCGGGAGGGTGACAATGAGCAGTTCTTC CATSDLGREGDNEQFF
TRBJ2-3 . TRBV7-3 few TGTGCCAGCAGCCTCTTCGCCCCTCGGGGGCCCGGAGATACGCAGTATTTT CASSLFAPRGPGDTQYF
TRBJ1-2 . TRBV7-3 . TGTGCCAGCAGCTCGTCGACAGGTGGCTATGGCTACACCTTC CASSSSTGGYGYTF
TRBJ2-1 TRBD2 TRBV19 many TGTGCCAGTAGTATTCAGGGGACTAGCGGGCCCCTCAATGAGCAGTTCTTC CASSIQGTSGPLNEQFF
TRBJ2-2 TRBD1 TRBV29-1 . TGCAGCGTTGGGACAGGGTGGGCCGGGGAGCTGTTTTTT CSVGTGWAGELFF
TRBJ1-1 . TRBV12-3/TRBV12-4 many TGTGCCAGCAGTTTAAATGGCCAATGGGGCACTGAAGCTTTCTTT CASSLNGQWGTEAFF
TRBJ1-2 TRBD1 TRBV12-3/TRBV12-4 . TGTGCCAGCAGTTTGGGACAGGGAAACTACTATGGCTACACCTTC CASSLGQGNYYGYTF
TRBJ1-2 . TRBV19 . TGTGCCACCCTTAGCCGGGACAAAAACTATGGCTACACCTTC CATLSRDKNYGYTF
TRBJ2-2 . TRBV20-1 many TGCAGTGCTAGAGATCTCGTGAGAGGTTCGATCACCGGGGAGCTGTTTTTT CSARDLVRGSITGELFF
TRBJ2-1 . TRBV7-9 few TGTGCCAGCAGCTTCGGGGGAGATCGGGTCTACAATGAGCAGTTCTTC CASSFGGDRVYNEQFF
TRBJ2-1 TRBD1 TRBV24-1 many TGTGCCACCAGTGATTACGCCGGGACAGGGGACTACAATGAGCAGTTCTTC CATSDYAGTGDYNEQFF
TRBJ2-2 TRBD1 TRBV5-1 . TGCGCCAGCAGCCAAGGGGGCGGGAACACCGGGGAGCTGTTTTTT CASSQGGGNTGELFF
TRBJ2-7 . TRBV7-2 many TGTGCCAGCAGCGTTACGCGACTCAGGAGCGAGCAGTACTTC CASSVTRLRSEQYF
TRBJ2-1 TRBD2 TRBV4-3 . TGCGCCAGCAGCCAGATCGCGGGAGGGATTTACAATGAGCAGTTCTTC CASSQIAGGIYNEQFF
TRBJ2-5 TRBD2 TRBV7-2 many TGTGCCAGCAGCTTAGCGCGGGAGAGGGAGACCCAGTACTTC CASSLARERETQYF
TRBJ2-3 TRBD2 TRBV19 . TGTGCCAGTAGTAATCCAGCGGGGCTGACAGATACGCAGTATTTT CASSNPAGLTDTQYF
TRBJ2-1 . TRBV28 few TGTGCCAGCAGTTTTTCATGGGGCGGTGGGTCCTACAATGAGCAGTTCTTC CASSFSWGGGSYNEQFF
TRBJ1-2 . TRBV6-1 . TGTGCCAGCAGTCCTTCGGGAAGTATCTATGGCTACACCTTC CASSPSGSIYGYTF
TRBJ2-5 TRBD2 TRBV2 few TGTGCCAGCAGTACCCTAGCGGGAGGGAACCAAGAGACCCAGTACTTC CASSTLAGGNQETQYF
TRBJ2-7 TRBD1 TRBV5-1 . TGCGCCAGCGGGGACAGGAGCTACGAGCAGTACTTC CASGDRSYEQYF
TRBJ2-1 TRBD2 TRBV3-1 few TGTGCCAGCAGCCAAGATAGTAGCGGGGCCCTCAATGAGCAGTTCTTC CASSQDSSGALNEQFF
TRBJ2-7 TRBD1 TRBV12-3/TRBV12-4 few TGTGCCAGCAGTCCAACCGGGACAGCCATTTACGAGCAGTACTTC CASSPTGTAIYEQYF
TRBJ1-1 . TRBV24-1 many TGTGCCACCAGTGAGGTAGGGAACACTGAAGCTTTCTTT CATSEVGNTEAFF
TRBJ2-5 . TRBV20-1 few TGCAGTGCACGAGATGGCTACCAAGAGACCCAGTACTTC CSARDGYQETQYF
TRBJ2-1 . TRBV20-1 many TGCAGTGCGGTAGAACAGGGTTCTTTCTCCTACAATGAGCAGTTCTTC CSAVEQGSFSYNEQFF
TRBJ1-1 . TRBV6-2/TRBV6-3 many TGTGCCAGCAGTTACGGAGCAGGCCGTGAAGTAGCTTTCTTT CASSYGAGREVAFF
TRBJ2-3 . TRBV9 few TGTGCCAGCAGGGGTCCGGGCGTAGATACGCAGTATTTT CASRGPGVDTQYF
TRBJ1-1 . TRBV19 few TGTGCCAGTACGACCGGGGGCGCAGACACTGAAGCTTTCTTT CASTTGGADTEAFF
TRBJ2-5 . TRBV12-3/TRBV12-4 many TGTGCCAGCAGTCCTTCCTCTAGTGGAGAGACCCAGTACTTC CASSPSSSGETQYF
TRBJ2-7 . TRBV20-1 many TGCAGTGCTTCCGTATTAGCGGTTACTTCTCTCACCATGCATGGCGAGCAGTACTTC CSASVLAVTSLTMHGEQYF
TRBJ2-2 . TRBV7-8 few TGTGCCAGCCCCCCAACCTCCGGGGAGCTGTTTTTT CASPPTSGELFF
TRBJ1-2 . TRBV27 many TGTGCCAGCAGTTTAAAGGACAGAGAATTTAATGGCTACACCTTC CASSLKDREFNGYTF
TRBJ2-3 TRBD2 TRBV6-2/TRBV6-3 . TGTGCCGGAGCTGGGACTAGCGGGAGTGTAGATACGCAGTATTTT CAGAGTSGSVDTQYF
TRBJ1-2 . TRBV12-3/TRBV12-4 few TGTGCCAGCAGTTTAGGGATCGGGACGGATCTCTATGGCTACACCTTC CASSLGIGTDLYGYTF
TRBJ2-7 TRBD2 TRBV12-3/TRBV12-4 many TGTGCCAGCCGGCGGGGGGAGGCCTTCTACGAGCAGTACTTC CASRRGEAFYEQYF
TRBJ2-6 TRBD1 TRBV7-2 few TGTGCCAGCAGCTTACGAATAACCACGACAGGACAGGCTAACTCTGGGGCCAACGTCCTGACTTTC CASSLRITTTGQANSGANVLTF
TRBJ2-1 . TRBV25-1 many TGTGCCAGCAGGGCTTACAATGAGCAGTTCTTC CASRAYNEQFF
TRBJ2-7 TRBD2 TRBV5-1 . TGCGCCAGCAGTCGCAGCGGGACCTACGAGCAGTACTTC CASSRSGTYEQYF
TRBJ1-1 . TRBV28 few TGTGCCAGCAGTTTAAACTGGGGGAACACTGAAGCTTTCTTT CASSLNWGNTEAFF
TRBJ2-3 . TRBV20-1 many TGCAGTGCCCCTGTCGCGAGAAGAAGCACAGATACGCAGTATTTT CSAPVARRSTDTQYF
TRBJ2-5 . TRBV6-1 . TGTGCCAGCAGTCTTACTAGCGAGGGGGGGGAGACCCAGTACTTC CASSLTSEGGETQYF
TRBJ2-7 . TRBV20-1 . TGCAGTGCTGGGGGAAGGGGGAGTTCCTACGAGCAGTACTTC CSAGGRGSSYEQYF
TRBJ2-5 . TRBV3-1 many TGTGCCAGCAGCAACAGGAAGTTGGGAGAAGGAGAGACCCAGTACTTC CASSNRKLGEGETQYF
TRBJ1-1 . TRBV19 few TGTGCCAGTAGCGCGGGCGGAGCTTTCTTT CASSAGGAFF
TRBJ2-1 TRBD2 TRBV3-1 few TGTGCCAGCAGCCTGACCACTAGCGGTGAGCAGTTCTTC CASSLTTSGEQFF
TRBJ1-3 . TRBV6-6 few TGTGCCGGGGACGGACTTGTTGGAAACACCATATATTTT CAGDGLVGNTIYF
TRBJ1-2 . TRBV27 few TGTGCCAGCAGGGGACTGGGAGAGGGCTATGGCTACACCTTC CASRGLGEGYGYTF
TRBJ2-7 TRBD2 TRBV20-1 many TGCAGTGCTAGGGGGCGGGGGGCGGAACTTTACGAGCAGTACTTC CSARGRGAELYEQYF
TRBJ1-2 TRBD1 TRBV7-2 few TGTGCCAGCAGCCCGGGACAGGGGTGGTATGGCTACACCTTC CASSPGQGWYGYTF